This TCR beta chain was recovered during a study of blood T cell repertoires in COVID-19. Study summary: PBMCs, B-cell-depleted T cells, or T cells provided the cDNA or gDNA that made up the material.

Method: immunoSEQ multiplex PCR; TCRdb's copy keeps in-frame clones and lacks some. The sample includes roughly 120,000 clones, approximately 84% of them seen just once. The V segment lost 2 bases and the J segment 3 bases; nucleotides outside the gene matches: 15. Germline V lookup: CDR1 LNHDA, CDR2 SQIVND (reference sequence). This CDR3 is built from 18 residues. The chain couples TRBV19 to TRBJ1-1; 7 bases agree with TRBD1. The sample consisted of peripheral blood. The receptor was isolated from a man aged 65 to 85 with active or convalescent COVID-19. The CDR3 region is CASSIRPDRVRGDTEAFF. Written as DNA, the CDR3 is TGTGCCAGTAGTATACGCCCCGACAGGGTGAGAGGGGACACTGAAGCTTTCTTT.